This T cell receptor (beta chain) originates from a study of blood T cell repertoires in COVID-19. About the research overall: Sources were T cells, B-cell-depleted T cells, or PBMCs; the material itself was cDNA or gDNA.

TCRdb's copy holds only in-frame clones and misses some; the assay was immunoSEQ multiplex PCR. The table lists 200,000 or so clones, 85% of them singletons. The sequence was collected from a man aged 60 to 69 with COVID-19, enrolled during active disease. What was sequenced was peripheral blood.

CDR3 DNA sequence: TGTGCCAGCAGCTTAGAGGGACTCCTGAATTCACCCCTCCACTTT. It codes for CASSLEGLLNSPLHF. The V call is TRBV7-9, the J call TRBJ1-6, with D perhaps TRBD1 (5 bases). Germline V gene data show CDR1 as SEHNR and CDR2 as FQNEAQ (reference sequence). Trimming stripped 1 base from V and 7 bases from J, with 11 bases between. The length of the CDR3 is 15 residues.